This T cell receptor (beta chain) was captured in a study of blood T cell repertoires in COVID-19. Study at large: The United States, Italy and Spain were the sources of the acute and convalescent COVID-19 samples.

This CDR3 is built from 15 residues. Germline V gene lookup returns CDR1 SGHDN and CDR2 FVKESK. The V segment lost 5 bases and the J segment 2 bases; nucleotides outside the gene matches: 8. Assay used: immunoSEQ multiplex PCR; TCRdb lists only in-frame clones, some missing. Counted here are roughly 40,000 clones, approximately 80% occurring once; the ten biggest clones make up under 20%. The material sequenced was peripheral blood. The chain uses TRBV14 and TRBJ2-5; TRBD2 matches 7 bases. The sequence derives from a man between 65 and 85 years old with acute or convalescent COVID-19. The DNA of the CDR3 is TGTGCCAGCAGCGCATCCGCCGGGGGGCAAGAGACCCAGTACTTC. As protein: CASSASAGGQETQYF.